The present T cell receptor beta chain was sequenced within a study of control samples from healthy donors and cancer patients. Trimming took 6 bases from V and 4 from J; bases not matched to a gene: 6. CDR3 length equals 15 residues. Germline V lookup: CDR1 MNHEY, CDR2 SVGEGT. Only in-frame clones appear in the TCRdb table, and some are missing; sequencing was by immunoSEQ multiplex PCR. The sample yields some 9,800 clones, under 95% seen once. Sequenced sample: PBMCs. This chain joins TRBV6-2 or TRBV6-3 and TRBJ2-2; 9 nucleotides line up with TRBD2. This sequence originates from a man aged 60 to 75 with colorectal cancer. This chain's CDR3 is CASSMGLAGTGELFF. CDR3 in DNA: TGTGCCAGCAGCATGGGACTAGCAGGCACCGGGGAGCTGTTTTTT.